Below, 12 T cell receptor beta chains from the same sample are listed, as sequenced in a study of T-cell memory formation after mild COVID-19. TCRdb called the 5' RACE reads again in MiXCR, with one record for every CDR3 protein. The data hold 280,000 or so distinct CDR3 sequences, with about a sixth observed a single time. Material: PBMCs or a T cell subset sorted from them (not recorded which). These receptors were collected from a man aged 18 to 30 who had mild COVID-19 (a few samples of this study predate the infection). Cell type and time point are not known.

This clonotype was seen a few times. This rearrangement joins TRBV20-1 to TRBJ2-5; no clear D. The germline V and J ends were trimmed by 7 bases and 4 bases, with 16 bases remaining between them. Looked up from germline, CDR1 is DFQATT and CDR2 is SNEGSKA (reference sequence). The CDR3 extends over 13 amino acids. Here the CDR3 reads CSVFGRFGETQYF. For the CDR3, the DNA is TGCAGTGTGTTTGGGCGGTTCGGAGAGACCCAGTACTTC.

The genes are TRBV4-3 and TRBJ1-1; possibly TRBD1 for D (6 bases). The germline gives CDR1 LGHNA, CDR2 YSLEER. The V end was cut by 3 bases, the J end by 4 bases, with 12 bases between. CDR3 length: 14 residues. CDR3: CASSQETGVTEAFF. The CDR3 region has the DNA TGCGCCAGCAGCCAGGAGACAGGTGTCACTGAAGCTTTCTTT.

This clonotype came up a few times. The rearrangement joins TRBV6-5 to TRBJ2-2, with D hard to call. The CDR3 length is 13 residues. V lost 6 bases, J lost 6 bases, and 11 bases lay in between. CDR1 MNHEY and CDR2 SVGAGI come from the germline V gene. The CDR3 nucleotides are TGTGCCAGCAGGGACCCGCGGCCCGGGGAGCTGTTTTTT. Protein product: CASRDPRPGELFF.

This clonotype showed up many times. The DNA of the CDR3 is TGTGCCAGCAGTCGCCGGGCCCTGGACACCGGGGAGCTGTTTTTT. Translating it yields CASSRRALDTGELFF. This chain uses TRBV12-3 or TRBV12-4 with TRBJ2-2, with unresolved D. Trimming removed 5 bases from V and 3 bases from J, with 13 bases in between. The CDR3 consists of 15 residues.

The rearrangement uses TRBV15 and TRBJ2-3; TRBD2 agrees at 8 bases. Trimming cost V 3 bases and J 3 bases; bases outside gene matches: 5. This CDR3 has 15 amino acids. Germline CDR1 LNHNV, CDR2 YYDKDF (reference sequence). CDR3 loop: CATSRTGGKTDTQYF. CDR3 nucleotides: TGTGCCACCAGCAGGACGGGGGGGAAGACAGATACGCAGTATTTT.

The chain is built from TRBV3-1 and TRBJ2-1, with D possibly TRBD1 on 5 matching bases. Germline V CDR1 and CDR2: LGHDT, YNNKEL (reference sequence). Deletions cut 1 base from V and 9 bases from J, with 7 bases between. The length of the CDR3 is 12 residues. CDR3 bases: TGTGCCAGCAGCCAAGGTACAGGTGAGCAGTTCTTC. Amino acids: CASSQGTGEQFF.

This clonotype turned up a few times. The rearrangement joins TRBV7-2 to TRBJ2-3; D is uncertain. The V gene lost 3 bases and the J gene lost 4 bases, with 8 bases spanning the gap. There are 13 residues in the CDR3. Germline V gives CDR1 SGHTA, CDR2 FQGNSA. This CDR3 is CASSFGPPDTQYF. The CDR3 DNA is TGTGCCAGCAGCTTCGGACCTCCAGATACGCAGTATTTT.

In DNA, the CDR3 is TGTGCCAGCAGTTACTCGAGGGAGCCCGGGGAGGACCCTCGGGGAGAGCAGTACGTC. Its translation is CASSYSREPGEDPRGEQYV. The chain carries TRBV6-2 or TRBV6-3 and TRBJ2-7, with a tentative D call TRBD2 (6 bases). Trimming took 0 bases from V and 7 from J, leaving 28 bases between them. Looked up from germline, CDR1 is MNHEY and CDR2 is SVGEGT. The CDR3 sequence is 19 residues long.

The rearrangement joins TRBV5-1 to TRBJ2-7; either TRBD1 or TRBD2 may supply D (5 bases each). The CDR3 contains 13 residues. The germline V and J ends were trimmed by 5 bases and 6 bases, with 15 bases remaining between them. Per germline, CDR1 SGHRS and CDR2 YFSETQ. The CDR3 spells CASSRRGVSEQYF. For the CDR3, the DNA is TGCGCCAGCAGTAGGCGAGGGGTTTCCGAGCAGTACTTC.

The chain is built from TRBV12-3 or TRBV12-4 and TRBJ1-4, with a possible D match to TRBD1 (5 bases). This CDR3 has 14 amino acids. V was pared by 5 bases and J by 6 bases, with 13 bases between. The CDR3 region is CASSPGGGDEKLFF. The CDR3 DNA is TGTGCCAGCAGTCCCGGGGGGGGTGATGAAAAACTGTTTTTT.

This chain uses TRBV27 with TRBJ2-5; TRBD1 agrees at 8 bases. The V and J ends lost 4 bases and 5 bases, in that order; junction bases with no gene match: 3. This CDR3 spans 13 amino acids. The germline gives CDR1 MNHEY, CDR2 SMNVEV (reference sequence). The CDR3 DNA follows: TGTGCCAGCAGTTCACGACAGGGGGAGACCCAGTACTTC. Protein: CASSSRQGETQYF.

V and J are TRBV19 and TRBJ1-5; D is unresolved. Trimming left V 3 bases short and J 2 bases short, with 11 bases between. The CDR3 has 15 residues. The germline V gene has CDR1 LNHDA and CDR2 SQIVND (reference sequence). The CDR3 loop is CASSIGGAGNQPQHF. CDR3 in DNA: TGTGCCAGTAGTATCGGCGGCGCCGGCAATCAGCCCCAGCATTTT.